This passage covers 21 T cell receptor beta chains from one sample sequenced in a study of T cell responses to AZD1222 COVID-19 vaccine. Some clones are missing from TCRdb's copy, which holds only in-frame ones; the method was immunoSEQ multiplex PCR. The sample consists of around 97,000 clones, around 91% of them appearing once. Source: peripheral blood, taken on day 0 of AZD1222 vaccination. The receptors originated from an adult in good health.

The V and J genes are TRBV5-6 and TRBJ1-2; D is perhaps TRBD1 (5 bases). This CDR3 is 13 amino acids long. Per the germline V gene, CDR1 is SGHDT and CDR2 is YYEEEE. The V end was cut by 0 bases, the J end by 8 bases, with 11 bases between. The CDR3 region is CASSLVSGDGYTF. CDR3 bases: TGTGCCAGCAGCTTGGTTTCCGGGGACGGCTACACCTTC.

V gene TRBV6-5 combines with J gene TRBJ1-1; TRBD1 agrees at 9 bases. The CDR3 runs to 14 residues. Germline CDR1 is MNHEY and CDR2 is SVGAGI. V trimming: 6 bases; J trimming: 5 bases; junction bases outside the gene matches: 7. In DNA, the CDR3 is TGTGCCAGCAGGATACAGGGGGCCCAAACTGAAGCTTTCTTT. Its translation is CASRIQGAQTEAFF.

A single count supports this clone. The V and J genes are TRBV5-8 and TRBJ2-6, with D uncertain. Germline CDR1 and CDR2: SGHTS and YDEGEE. The V gene lost 4 bases and the J gene lost 0 bases, with 8 bases spanning the gap. CDR3 length: 15 amino acids. CDR3: CASSRGHSGANVLTF. The CDR3 DNA follows: TGTGCCAGCAGCCGTGGGCACTCTGGGGCCAACGTCCTGACTTTC.

The CDR3 region has the DNA TGTGCCAGCAGCCAAGATGGGACACGAGGCTACACCTTC. Translation gives CASSQDGTRGYTF. The chain uses TRBV3-1 (or the pseudogene TRBV3-2) and TRBJ1-2; a possible D gene is TRBD1 (6 bases). V lost 0 bases and J 8 bases, leaving 10 bases between the germline ends. The V gene's germline CDR1 is LGHDT and CDR2 YNNKEL (reference sequence). The CDR3 sequence is 13 residues long.

This clone has a single count. This chain uses TRBV7-9 with TRBJ2-7; D remains unclear. CDR1 is SEHNR, CDR2 FQNEAQ, per germline (reference sequence). The CDR3 runs to 14 residues. Trimming took 4 bases from V and 2 from J, leaving 12 bases between them. This CDR3 is CASSSNTQPYEQYF. The CDR3 DNA reads TGTGCCAGCAGCTCTAATACACAACCCTACGAGCAGTACTTC.

The V gene is TRBV6-1, the J gene TRBJ1-4, with unresolved D. Deletions cut 3 bases from V and 0 bases from J, with 11 bases between. Germline V gives CDR1 MNHNS, CDR2 SASEGT. This CDR3 region has 16 residues. CDR3 DNA: TGTGCCAGCAGTGATTCGGAGCGGACAACTAATGAAAAACTGTTTTTT. Translation: CASSDSERTTNEKLFF.

With regard to this clone: The same CDR3 can be traced to other DNA sequences in this sample. This chain joins TRBV4-1 and TRBJ2-7; D could derive from TRBD1 or TRBD2 (5 bases each). The V gene lost 1 base and the J gene lost 2 bases, with 9 bases spanning the gap. Germline lookup yields CDR1 MGHRA and CDR2 YSYEKL. The CDR3 runs to 14 residues. The CDR3 sequence is CASSQAGATYEQYF. CDR3 DNA sequence: TGCGCCAGCAGCCAAGCCGGGGCAACCTACGAGCAGTACTTC.

This chain uses TRBV4-1 with TRBJ2-1; 15 positions agree with TRBD2. The CDR3 consists of 21 residues. Trimming removed 1 base from V and 5 bases from J; junction bases left unmatched: 15. Germline CDR1 and CDR2: MGHRA and YSYEKL. The CDR3 loop is CASSQVHSGTSGGLMHNEQFF. The CDR3 DNA follows: TGCGCCAGCAGCCAAGTTCATTCCGGGACTAGCGGGGGGCTAATGCACAATGAGCAGTTCTTC.

The chain's CDR3 is CASSLWSDQETQYF. CDR3 nucleotide sequence: TGTGCCAGCAGCTTATGGTCAGATCAAGAGACCCAGTACTTC. The chain links TRBV7-2 to TRBJ2-5; no clear D. The germline gives CDR1 SGHTA, CDR2 FQGNSA. The CDR3 extends over 14 amino acids. V was trimmed by 2 bases and J by 2 bases, leaving 9 bases between them. Drawing the rest from reference TRBV7-2 and TRBJ2-5, the complete variable domain is GAGVSQSPSNKVTEKGKDVELRCDPISGHTALYWYRQSLGQGLEFLIYFQGNSAPDKSGLPSDRFSAERTGGSVSTLTIQRTQQEDSAVYLCASSLWSDQETQYFGPGTRLLVL.

The V and J genes are TRBV7-8 and TRBJ1-3; 11 bases line up with TRBD1. Germline V gene lookup returns CDR1 SGHVS and CDR2 FQNEAQ. This CDR3 is built from 20 residues. The V segment lost 5 bases and the J segment 0 bases; nucleotides outside the gene matches: 15. The CDR3: CASSPLPGQGAQSSGNTIYF. The CDR3 DNA reads TGTGCCAGCAGCCCTCTCCCTGGACAGGGGGCGCAGAGCTCTGGAAACACCATATATTTT. Based on the CDR3 plus reference TRBV7-8 and TRBJ1-3, the full variable domain is GAGVSQSPRYKVAKRGQDVALRCDPISGHVSLFWYQQALGQGPEFLTYFQNEAQLDKSGLPSDRFFAERPEGSVSTLKIQRTQQEDSAVYLCASSPLPGQGAQSSGNTIYFGEGSWLTVV.

The chain's CDR3 is CASSQSMGELFF. Written as DNA, the CDR3 is TGCGCCAGCAGTCAATCTATGGGGGAACTGTTTTTT. The genes are TRBV23-1 and TRBJ1-4, with TRBD1 as a possible D gene (5 bases). TRBV23-1 is flagged as an ORF with uncertain function. The germline V and J ends were trimmed by 0 bases and 12 bases, with 8 bases remaining between them. The CDR3 totals 12 residues.

The count of this clone is one. This chain joins TRBV12-3 or TRBV12-4 and TRBJ1-6, with D unclear. The germline V and J ends were trimmed by 8 bases and 9 bases, with 14 bases remaining between them. This CDR3 contains 13 residues. CDR3 residues: CASGYEIGSPLHF. Written as DNA, the CDR3 is TGTGCCAGCGGGTATGAAATAGGTTCACCCCTCCACTTT.

The genes are TRBV15 and TRBJ2-7; D is possibly TRBD1 (5 bases). V was pared by 3 bases and J by 5 bases, with 14 bases between. Germline V gene lookup returns CDR1 LNHNV and CDR2 YYDKDF (reference sequence). This CDR3 region has 14 residues. In DNA, the CDR3 is TGTGCCACCAGCAGGGTGGACACGGATAACGAGCAGTACTTC. Translated: CATSRVDTDNEQYF.

This clone was observed a few times. The chain carries TRBV9 and TRBJ1-2; D is perhaps TRBD1 (5 bases). The germline gives CDR1 SGDLS, CDR2 YYNGEE. The CDR3 loop spans 16 amino acids. V lost 4 bases to trimming and J lost 2 bases, with 18 bases between them. This CDR3 reads CASSKGSRVGNYGYTF. DNA for the CDR3: TGTGCCAGCAGCAAGGGGTCAAGGGTGGGGAACTATGGCTACACCTTC.

The chain joins TRBV13 to TRBJ1-2; tentatively, D is TRBD1 (6 bases). CDR1 and CDR2 from the germline V gene are PRHDT and FYEKMQ (reference sequence). V gave up 3 bases and J gave up 4 bases, with 15 bases separating them. CDR3 length: 15 amino acids. The CDR3 coding sequence is TGTGCCAGCAGCTTGGGCAGGGGATCGGGCTATGGCTACACCTTC. This codes for CASSLGRGSGYGYTF. Full variable domain (outside the CDR3, taken from reference TRBV13 and TRBJ1-2): AAGVIQSPRHLIKEKRETATLKCYPIPRHDTVYWYQQGPGQDPQFLISFYEKMQSDKGSIPDRFSAQQFSDYHSELNMSSLELGDSALYFCASSLGRGSGYGYTFGSGTRLTVV.

This chain joins TRBV3-1 (or the pseudogene TRBV3-2) and TRBJ2-1; D could derive from TRBD1 or TRBD2 (5 bases each). V lost 0 bases to trimming and J lost 1 base, with 13 bases between them. The germline V gene has CDR1 LGHDT and CDR2 YNNKEL (reference sequence). The CDR3 length is 17 residues. CDR3: CASSQEGDPRSYNEQFF. CDR3 sequence (DNA): TGTGCCAGCAGCCAAGAAGGGGACCCCAGGTCCTACAATGAGCAGTTCTTC.

The chain carries TRBV19 and TRBJ1-2, with D maybe TRBD1 (5 bases). The CDR3 runs 14 residues. CDR1 and CDR2 from the germline V gene are LNHDA and SQIVND (reference sequence). The V end was cut by 7 bases, the J end by 4 bases, with 16 bases between. The CDR3 spells CASTPRPGSYGYTF. CDR3 nucleotides: TGTGCCAGTACCCCCCGCCCAGGGAGCTATGGCTACACCTTC.

The rearrangement links TRBV14 to TRBJ1-2, with 9 nucleotides matching TRBD1. With V trimmed by 1 base and J by 8 bases, 5 bases remained unmatched. From germline, CDR1 is SGHDN and CDR2 FVKESK. The CDR3 runs to 14 residues. The CDR3 DNA sequence: TGTGCCAGCAGCCAAGTGGGACAGGGCGTCGGCTACACCTTC. It yields the protein CASSQVGQGVGYTF. Full variable domain (missing parts from reference TRBV14 and TRBJ1-2): EAGVTQFPSHSVIEKGQTVTLRCDPISGHDNLYWYRRVMGKEIKFLLHFVKESKQDESGMPNNRFLAERTGGTYSTLKVQPAELEDSGVYFCASSQVGQGVGYTFGSGTRLTVV.

The chain has TRBV10-3 and TRBJ1-5, with 8 bases identical to TRBD1. Germline trimming cut 6 bases from V and 7 bases from J; bases unmatched to any gene: 5. Germline V lookup: CDR1 ENHRY, CDR2 SYGVKD. CDR3 length equals 13 residues. Written as DNA, the CDR3 is TGTGCCATCAGCGGACAGGGAGGACAGCCCCAGCATTTT. Protein sequence: CAISGQGGQPQHF.

This CDR3 is CASSLSMGWRNTEAFF. CDR3 in DNA: TGTGCCAGCAGCCTTTCGATGGGTTGGCGGAACACTGAAGCTTTCTTT. V and J are TRBV7-6 and TRBJ1-1; D not resolved. Trimming pared 5 bases from V and 1 base from J, leaving 17 bases between. The germline V gene has CDR1 SGHVS and CDR2 FNYEAQ. There are 16 residues in the CDR3.

The chain joins TRBV28 to TRBJ1-2, with D tentatively TRBD1 (6 bases). V lost 3 bases and J lost 6, with 20 bases in between. Germline CDR1 and CDR2: MDHEN and SYDVKM. The CDR3 extends over 16 amino acids. The CDR3 DNA is TGTGCCAGCAGTTTTCAGGGGTCACACGCTCGACATGGCTACACCTTC. It encodes CASSFQGSHARHGYTF.